This T cell receptor beta chain was captured in a study of molecular identifiers for immune sequencing clone quantification. The table lists this clonotype with many counts. V dropped 6 bases and J dropped 0; count of bases not matched to a gene: 2. The CDR3 covers 14 residues. Germline V CDR1 and CDR2: LNHDA, SQIVND (reference sequence). TCRdb fed the PCR reads into MiXCR, producing one record per CDR3 protein. The sample contains roughly 24,000 distinct CDR3 sequences, 17% of which appear only once. This sequence was found in a human donor in good health. Some libraries in this study had Jurkat cell RNA spiked in. The specimen was naive CD8+ T cells from blood, with Jurkat cell RNA spiked in. Subset reported: FACS-sorted CD8+CD4-CCR7+CD45RA+ naive T cells. This chain links TRBV19 with TRBJ2-1; TRBD2 matches 7 bases. Here the CDR3 DNA reads TGTGCCAGTAGCCCTAGCGGCTCCTACAATGAGCAGTTCTTC. It encodes CASSPSGSYNEQFF. Complete variable domain (other parts from reference TRBV19 and TRBJ2-1): DGGITQSPKYLFRKEGQNVTLSCEQNLNHDAMYWYRQDPGQGLRLIYYSQIVNDFQKGDIAEGYSVSREKKESFPLTVTSAQKNPTAFYLCASSPSGSYNEQFFGPGTRLTVL.